This paragraph reports one T cell receptor (beta chain). The data belong to a study of blood T cell repertoires in COVID-19. On the study more broadly: COVID-19 samples from acute and convalescent phases originated in the United States, Italy and Spain. The analysed material was cDNA or gDNA that came from T cells, B-cell-depleted T cells, or PBMCs.

In the source study's methods: For nucleated cells, counts were estimated from reference gene primer amplification. Here immunoSEQ multiplex PCR was the method, and the copy in TCRdb shows in-frame clones only, minus some. V and J calls and clone size are given by that table; D and trimming were obtained from the DNA. The sample carries some 96,000 clones, almost 80% recorded once. The sample taken for sequencing was peripheral blood. This sequence was found in a man aged 65 to 85 with active or convalescent COVID-19.

CDR3 coding DNA: TGTGCCAGCAGCTTGGATCCCGGGGGGAGAGGGGAGACCCAGTACTTC. Residues: CASSLDPGGRGETQYF. This chain connects TRBV5-5 to TRBJ2-5, with TRBD2 matching over 7 bases. V lost 0 bases to trimming and J lost 5 bases; unmatched junction nucleotides: 10. The CDR3 has 16 residues. Germline CDR1 SGHKS, CDR2 YYEKEE (reference sequence).